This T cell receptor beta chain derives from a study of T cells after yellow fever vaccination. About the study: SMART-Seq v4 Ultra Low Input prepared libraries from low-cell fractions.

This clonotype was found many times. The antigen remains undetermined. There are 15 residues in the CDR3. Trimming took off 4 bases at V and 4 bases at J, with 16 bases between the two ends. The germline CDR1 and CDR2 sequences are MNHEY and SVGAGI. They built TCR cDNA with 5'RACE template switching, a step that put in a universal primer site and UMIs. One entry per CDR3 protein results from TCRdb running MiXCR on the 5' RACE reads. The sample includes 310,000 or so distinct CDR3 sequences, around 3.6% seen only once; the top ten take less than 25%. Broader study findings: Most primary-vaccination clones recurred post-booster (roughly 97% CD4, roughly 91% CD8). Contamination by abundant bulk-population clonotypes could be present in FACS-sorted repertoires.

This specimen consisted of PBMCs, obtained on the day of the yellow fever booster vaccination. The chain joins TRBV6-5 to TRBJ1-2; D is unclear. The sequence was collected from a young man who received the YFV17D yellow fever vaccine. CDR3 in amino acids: CASSSGREPIYGYTF. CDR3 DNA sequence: TGTGCCAGCAGTTCGGGGAGGGAACCTATCTATGGCTACACCTTC.